Listed below are T cell receptor beta chains from one sample, sequenced in a study of blood T cells in healthy people across ages. TCRdb recomputed calls from the 5' RACE reads with MiXCR, one row per CDR3 protein. The data hold 760,000 or so distinct CDR3 sequences, with around 25% observed a single time. The sample was also linked to a second study, of T cells of mothers and their children.

The sequenced sample was blood. Every receptor here comes from a boy younger than 18 in good health. Both conserved end residues are part of each CDR3. The D gene is left open where the match is weak. The size field is filled for only some rows; it gives once, few, many or a size class.

TRBJ2-3	-	TRBV27	many	TGTGCCAGCAGCCCGAGGACAGATACGCAGTATTTT	CASSPRTDTQYF
TRBJ1-4	-	TRBV7-2	-	TGTGCCAGCAGCTTGACACTTCCAACTAATGAAAAACTGTTTTTT	CASSLTLPTNEKLFF
TRBJ2-7	-	TRBV7-6	-	TGTGCCAGCAGCCTGCTTGTCGCAGGAGCGATCTACGAGCAGTACTTC	CASSLLVAGAIYEQYF
TRBJ2-7	TRBD1	TRBV20-1	-	TGCAGTGCTACCGGGACAGGGGTGGACGAGCAGTACTTC	CSATGTGVDEQYF
TRBJ1-4	-	TRBV7-2	many	TGTGCCAGCAGCTTAATTCGTTTGGGGGCTGGTGAAAAACTGTTTTTT	CASSLIRLGAGEKLFF
TRBJ1-2	-	TRBV20-1	-	TGCAGTGCTAGAGATAGGCAGGCACAGTCCTATGGCTACACCTTC	CSARDRQAQSYGYTF
TRBJ2-2	TRBD1	TRBV7-9	-	TGTGCCAGCATCGGACAGGGAGAGAGGACCGGGGAGCTGTTTTTT	CASIGQGERTGELFF
TRBJ2-6	TRBD1	TRBV4-3	-	TGCGCCAGCAGCCAAGCGGTCAGGGGGATCGGGGCCAACGTCCTGACTTTC	CASSQAVRGIGANVLTF
TRBJ2-7	TRBD2	TRBV29-1	few	TGCAGCGTTGAATTGGGGACTAGCGGGAGGTACGAGCAGTACTTC	CSVELGTSGRYEQYF
TRBJ2-1	TRBD2	TRBV29-1	few	TGCAGCGTTGAGTTGGCGGGGGAGCCATACAATGAGCAGTTCTTC	CSVELAGEPYNEQFF
TRBJ2-7	TRBD2	TRBV13	few	TGTGCCAGTAGCACCCGCGGTAGCGGGAACCCCTACGAGCAGTACTTC	CASSTRGSGNPYEQYF
TRBJ1-1	TRBD1	TRBV12-3/TRBV12-4	few	TGTGCCAGCAGCTATGACAGGGGCCCTGAAGCTTTCTTT	CASSYDRGPEAFF
TRBJ2-7	TRBD1	TRBV7-9	-	TGTGCCAGCAGACTAACCGGGACAGGGGAAGGGGTTTCCTACGAGCAGTACTTC	CASRLTGTGEGVSYEQYF
TRBJ2-7	-	TRBV10-3	-	TGTGCCATCAGTGAGGGTCAAGCGGAGTACGAGCAGTACTTC	CAISEGQAEYEQYF
TRBJ2-5	TRBD2	TRBV5-1	few	TGCGCCAGCAGCTTGGCTGGCGGGAGGGGAGGAGAGACCCAGTACTTC	CASSLAGGRGGETQYF
TRBJ1-6	TRBD1	TRBV6-5	-	TGTGCCAGTAGTTCGGGGACAGGGTATAATTCACCCCTCCACTTT	CASSSGTGYNSPLHF
TRBJ2-7	-	TRBV11-2	few	TGTGCCAGCAGCTCGCTCGTGGGACAATCCTACGAGCAGTACTTC	CASSSLVGQSYEQYF
TRBJ2-1	TRBD1	TRBV2	few	TGTGCCACCCTAATAAGCGAGACAGGGGGTAGTAATGAGCAGTTCTTC	CATLISETGGSNEQFF
TRBJ2-1	-	TRBV7-3	-	TGTGCCAGCAGCTTGAACCACGGGCAGTACTACAATGAGCAGTTCTTC	CASSLNHGQYYNEQFF
TRBJ2-7	-	TRBV15	-	TGTGCCACCAGCGGAGGGGGGAGCTCCTACGAGCAGTACTTC	CATSGGGSSYEQYF
TRBJ1-3	-	TRBV18	few	TGTGCCAGCTCACAAGGCCCGTCGGACGGAAACACCATATATTTT	CASSQGPSDGNTIYF
TRBJ2-2	-	TRBV5-6	-	TGTGCCAGCAGCGTGGGAACGCCGAACACCGGGGAGCTGTTTTTT	CASSVGTPNTGELFF
TRBJ2-1	TRBD2	TRBV4-2	-	TGTGCCAGCAGCTATGGACTAGCGGTGGGTGAGCAGTTCTTC	CASSYGLAVGEQFF
TRBJ1-3	-	TRBV12-3/TRBV12-4	-	TGTGCCAGCAGTTCCAATTCTCTGCGGGACGGCGGAAACACCATATATTTT	CASSSNSLRDGGNTIYF
TRBJ2-5	TRBD1	TRBV24-1	-	TGTGCCACCAGTGGCAGAGTCCAGGGGGCTCGGGAGACCCAGTACTTC	CATSGRVQGARETQYF
TRBJ1-2	-	TRBV29-1	-	TGCAGCGTTGATAGAAGGGGTTTGGGCTACACCTTC	CSVDRRGLGYTF
TRBJ2-7	TRBD2	TRBV4-2	-	TGTGCCAGCAGCCAAGAGGTAGCGGGGGCTACCTACGAGCAGTACTTC	CASSQEVAGATYEQYF
TRBJ2-5	TRBD1	TRBV11-2	-	TGTGCCAGCAGCTCCAAGGACAGGGGCGAGACCCAGTACTTC	CASSSKDRGETQYF
TRBJ1-4	TRBD1	TRBV12-3/TRBV12-4	-	TGTGCCAGCAGTTTAGTTGGGACAGGGGGCGCGCGGACTGAAAAACTGTTTTTT	CASSLVGTGGARTEKLFF
TRBJ2-7	-	TRBV13	few	TGTGCCAGCAGCTATACAGAGGGGGGGGACTACGAGCAGTACTTC	CASSYTEGGDYEQYF
TRBJ2-1	-	TRBV13	few	TGTGCCAGCACGAGGGTACTAGTAGCTAGGCAGTTCTTC	CASTRVLVARQFF
TRBJ1-6	-	TRBV6-5	-	TGTGCCAGCGGTGTCTCACCCCTCCACTTT	CASGVSPLHF
TRBJ2-1	-	TRBV13	few	TGTGCCAGCAGCTTATTAGAATACAATGAGCAGTTCTTC	CASSLLEYNEQFF
TRBJ2-7	-	TRBV20-1	-	TGCAGTGCGAGGCCCCTACAGACCTACGAGCAGTACTTC	CSARPLQTYEQYF
TRBJ1-4	-	TRBV14	-	TGTGCCAGCAGCCGAGAATTCGGTGAAAAACTGTTTTTT	CASSREFGEKLFF
TRBJ2-5	-	TRBV25-1	-	TGTGCCAGCAGTGACGAAGGGCAGGGCGTTTCAAACTTC	CASSDEGQGVSNF
TRBJ2-1	-	TRBV18	-	TGTGCCAGCTCAGGGGCAGTACCCTACAATGAGCAGTTCTTC	CASSGAVPYNEQFF
TRBJ2-7	TRBD2	TRBV20-1	-	TGCAGTGCCCTCAGCGGACTAGCCAACGAGCAGTACTTC	CSALSGLANEQYF
TRBJ1-2	TRBD1	TRBV6-5	few	TGTGCCAGCAGCTACCGCCCCGGACAGGCCACCGGCTATGGCTACACCTTC	CASSYRPGQATGYGYTF
TRBJ2-5	-	TRBV5-1	few	TGCGCCAGCAGCTTGGAGGGCGCTTCGTGGGGGGAGACCCAGTACTTC	CASSLEGASWGETQYF
TRBJ2-1	TRBD2	TRBV11-3	few	TGTGCCAGCAGCGGGGGGGGACCGACCGGTGAGCAGTTCTTC	CASSGGGPTGEQFF
TRBJ2-1	TRBD2	TRBV7-3	few	TGTGCCAGCAACTTAAGACCTGCGGCGGGAGACTACAATGAGCAGTTCTTC	CASNLRPAAGDYNEQFF
TRBJ2-5	-	TRBV5-6	few	TGTGCCAGCAGCTTGGTCAGGGCGACATCAAATCACTACTTC	CASSLVRATSNHYF
TRBJ1-5	-	TRBV12-3/TRBV12-4	-	TGTGCCAGCAGTTTAGGGGTTCGGGGCAATCAGCCCCAGCATTTT	CASSLGVRGNQPQHF
TRBJ1-2	-	TRBV2	few	TGTGCCAGCAGTGAAGGGGGGTACTATGGCTACACCTTC	CASSEGGYYGYTF
TRBJ2-3	TRBD2	TRBV14	-	TGTGCCACCTCGCGGGCGGGGGAAGTTTTCACAGATACGCAGTATTTT	CATSRAGEVFTDTQYF
TRBJ1-2	TRBD1	TRBV10-3	few	TGTGCCATCAGAGTCGTCTTGGACAGGGGAACCTATGGCTACACCTTC	CAIRVVLDRGTYGYTF
TRBJ2-1	TRBD1	TRBV6-5	-	TGTGCCAGCTCTCGGGACAGGAATGAGCAGTTCTTC	CASSRDRNEQFF
TRBJ2-7	TRBD1	TRBV29-1	-	TGCAGCGCTCAACAGGGGGGCTACGAGCAGTACTTC	CSAQQGGYEQYF
TRBJ1-2	-	TRBV2	-	TGTGCCAGCCGGGGGGGGCAGGGGCCTAACTATGGCTACACCTTC	CASRGGQGPNYGYTF